The 23 T cell receptor beta chains below all came from one sample that was sequenced in a study of blood T cells in healthy people across ages. The authors ran a second PCR of roughly 6 to 12 cycles using a sample-barcoded 5' primer and a J-beta primer mix. MiXCR, applied by TCRdb to the 5' RACE reads, yields one record per CDR3 protein. The sample lists 650,000 to 900,000 distinct CDR3 sequences, under 80% seen once, with around 30% in the top ten. Sequences were obtained from blood. Every receptor here comes from a young man in good health.

The chain links TRBV24-1 to TRBJ1-2; D is unresolved. Looked up from germline, CDR1 is KGHDR and CDR2 is SFDVKD. CDR3 length: 13 amino acids. Trimming pared 3 bases from V and 6 bases from J, leaving 10 bases between. Written as DNA, the CDR3 is TGTGCCACCAGTGATGGCCCCGGGGATGGCTACACCTTC. Translated: CATSDGPGDGYTF.

On this clonotype itself: An end of the junction differs from the germline gene, which may be a read error. The chain uses TRBV6-4 and TRBJ1-1; no reliable D call. Per the germline V gene, CDR1 is MRHNA and CDR2 is SNTAGT. The CDR3 length is 15 residues. CDR3: CACSDSGPGETEAFF. Written as DNA, the CDR3 is TGTGCCTGCAGTGACTCTGGCCCGGGCGAGACTGAAGCTTTCTTT.

This chain connects TRBV7-2 to TRBJ1-1, with D tentatively TRBD1 (5 bases). The V end lost 2 bases, the J end lost 4 bases, and 23 bases lay between the germline ends. From germline, CDR1 is SGHTA and CDR2 FQGNSA. The CDR3 loop spans 18 amino acids. The chain's CDR3 is CASSLTRGSGLRVTEAFF. In DNA form, the CDR3 reads TGTGCCAGCAGCTTAACTCGGGGTTCGGGGCTCCGAGTCACTGAAGCTTTCTTT.

On this clonotype: This is likely a read error, given that the CDR3 carries no conserved phenylalanine or tryptophan at its end. CDR3 bases: TGCAGCGGCCAAGCAGGGGCCAACTACGAGCAGTACTTA. Translation: CSGQAGANYEQYL. V gene TRBV29-1 combines with J gene TRBJ2-7; D is perhaps TRBD1 (6 bases). This CDR3 contains 13 residues. V was pared by 7 bases and J by 3 bases, with 16 bases between. The germline V gene encodes CDR1 SQVTM and CDR2 ANQGSEA.

The chain employs TRBV5-1 and TRBJ1-1, with 11 bases lining up with TRBD1. CDR1 SGHRS and CDR2 YFSETQ come from the germline V gene. The ends lost 4 bases at V and 4 bases at J; junction bases unmatched: 9. CDR3 length: 16 residues. The CDR3 DNA sequence: TGCGCCAGCAGCCCGAAGGGACAGGGGGTAGGCACTGAAGCTTTCTTT. Amino acid sequence: CASSPKGQGVGTEAFF.

This clonotype came up a few times. CDR3 bases: TGTGCCAGCAGCCAAGATGGCAGGGAATACTACGAGCAGTACTTC. Protein: CASSQDGREYYEQYF. The chain carries TRBV4-2 and TRBJ2-4; TRBD1 is a possible D gene (5 bases). The J call may be faulty, since TRBJ2-7 better matches the DNA end. The CDR3 is 15 residues long. CDR1 and CDR2 (germline): LGHNA, YNFKEQ.

This sequence joins TRBV4-2 and TRBJ2-4; the D gene could be TRBD1 or TRBD2 (6 bases each). Germline CDR1 is LGHNA and CDR2 is YNFKEQ. V dropped 4 bases and J dropped 9 bases, with 13 bases sitting between them. The CDR3 is 13 amino acids. CDR3 DNA sequence: TGTGCCAGCAGCCCTACAAGGGGGGCCATTCAGTACTTC. Its protein is CASSPTRGAIQYF.

There are a few counts of this clonotype. The chain has TRBV7-9 and TRBJ1-2; 8 nucleotides line up with TRBD1. In germline, CDR1 is SEHNR, CDR2 FQNEAQ (reference sequence). The CDR3 is 15 residues long. V lost 5 bases and J lost 4; bases outside the gene matches: 9. CDR3 DNA: TGTGCCAGCAGCCTGGCCCAGGGGGCGGGCTATGGCTACACCTTC. This encodes CASSLAQGAGYGYTF.

J is TRBJ2-4 and V is TRBV3-1; 7 nucleotides line up with TRBD2. This CDR3 is 16 amino acids long. Germline V gene sequence: CDR1 LGHDT, CDR2 YNNKEL (reference sequence). V lost 0 bases and J lost 8; bases outside the gene matches: 10. The CDR3 protein is CASSQEVGGGSDIQYF. CDR3 DNA sequence: TGTGCCAGCAGCCAAGAGGTTGGCGGGGGATCGGACATTCAGTACTTC.

This clonotype was observed a handful of times. V and J are TRBV7-2 and TRBJ2-5; D unresolved. Between the trimmed V and J ends, which lost 2 bases and 5 bases, there was a span of 12 bases. Germline loops: CDR1 SGHTA, CDR2 FQGNSA. The CDR3 consists of 14 residues. The CDR3 sequence is CASSLSRVQETQYF. The CDR3 DNA reads TGTGCCAGCAGCTTATCCAGAGTACAGGAGACCCAGTACTTC.

This clonotype showed up just a few times. The chain joins TRBV3-1 to TRBJ1-2; possibly TRBD1 for D (5 bases). The V gene lost 4 bases and the J gene lost 7 bases, with 16 bases spanning the gap. This CDR3 region has 14 residues. From germline, CDR1 is LGHDT and CDR2 YNNKEL (reference sequence). The CDR3 is CASSPLGVAGGYTF. Written as DNA, the CDR3 is TGTGCCAGCAGCCCCCTAGGGGTGGCCGGTGGCTACACCTTC.

The J gene is TRBJ2-5, the V gene TRBV7-2; perhaps TRBD2 as D (6 bases). The assigned J gene may be wrong: the sequence end matches TRBJ2-7 better. The CDR3 sequence is 13 residues long. In germline, CDR1 is SGHTA, CDR2 FQGNSA. This CDR3 is CASSARRDYEQYF. In DNA form, the CDR3 reads TGTGCCAGCAGCGCCAGGAGGGATTACGAGCAGTACTTC.

This clonotype occurred a few times. The chain uses TRBV29-1 and TRBJ2-3, with D possibly called TRBD1 or TRBD2 (5 bases each). Trimming pared 5 bases from V and 6 bases from J, leaving 6 bases between. CDR3 length: 10 residues. The germline gives CDR1 SQVTM, CDR2 ANQGSEA. CDR3 coding DNA: TGCAGCGTTCGGGACGATACGCAGTATTTT. This sequence encodes CSVRDDTQYF.

This clonotype occurred once. V and J are TRBV6-2 or TRBV6-3 and TRBJ2-1; TRBD1 is a possible D gene (6 bases). The J call may be wrong; the DNA end is better matched by TRBJ2-7. Germline assignment: CDR1 MNHEY and CDR2 SVGEGT. The CDR3 runs 13 residues. As DNA, the CDR3 is TGTGCCAGCAGCCGACCGGGACAATACGAGCAGTACTTC. Amino acids: CASSRPGQYEQYF.

The rearrangement links TRBV10-3 to TRBJ2-7; TRBD2 is a possible D gene (6 bases). Trimming took 5 bases from V and 10 from J, leaving 18 bases between them. In germline, CDR1 is ENHRY, CDR2 SYGVKD. The CDR3 covers 13 residues. CDR3 nucleotides: TGTGCCATCAGTAGGGACTCCCAAGAGTTCCAGTACTTC. Translation: CAISRDSQEFQYF.

This chain joins TRBV4-2 and TRBJ2-7, with 8 bases aligning to TRBD2. CDR1 is LGHNA, CDR2 YNFKEQ, per germline. With V trimmed by 0 bases and J by 3 bases, 7 bases remained unmatched. The length of the CDR3 is 16 residues. Here the CDR3 DNA reads TGTGCCAGCAGCCAAGATTATGCGGGGGGAGGCTACGAGCAGTACTTC. Translation gives CASSQDYAGGGYEQYF.

The genes are TRBV10-3 and TRBJ2-1; D unclear. Trimming pared 3 bases from V and 5 bases from J, leaving 11 bases between. Germline CDR1 reads ENHRY; CDR2 reads SYGVKD. The CDR3 consists of 14 residues. CDR3 DNA sequence: TGTGCCATCAGTGAAAAGGCCCTTGACAATGAGCAGTTCTTC. Encoded protein: CAISEKALDNEQFF.

The chain has TRBV6-5 and TRBJ2-1; D is possibly TRBD2 (6 bases). Per germline, CDR1 MNHEY and CDR2 SVGAGI. The ends were cut back, 4 bases at V and 6 bases at J, with 16 bases in the middle. There are 15 residues in the CDR3. CDR3 coding DNA: TGTGCCAGCAGTTTGCGGGGACCGGGCATCAATGAGCAGTTCTTC. Its translation is CASSLRGPGINEQFF.

V and J are TRBV28 and TRBJ2-3, with D unclear. Germline V gene sequence: CDR1 MDHEN, CDR2 SYDVKM. With 1 base removed from V and 5 bases from J, the gap between germline ends came to 16 bases. This CDR3 is built from 16 residues. The CDR3 reads CASSLSGRASRDTQYF. Here the CDR3 DNA reads TGTGCCAGCAGTTTATCGGGTAGGGCATCTAGAGATACGCAGTATTTT. Together with reference TRBV28 and TRBJ2-3, the CDR3 gives the full variable domain: DVKVTQSSRYLVKRTGEKVFLECVQDMDHENMFWYRQDPGLGLRLIYFSYDVKMKEKGDIPEGYSVSREKKERFSLILESASTNQTSMYLCASSLSGRASRDTQYFGPGTRLTVL.

The chain couples TRBV27 to TRBJ2-5; 7 nucleotides line up with TRBD2. V was pared by 4 bases and J by 11 bases, with 7 bases of the junction left unmatched. The CDR3 length is 12 residues. Germline CDR1 MNHEY, CDR2 SMNVEV (reference sequence). The CDR3 DNA reads as TGTGCCAGCAGTTCACAAGCGGGGTTGCAGTACTTC. Residues: CASSSQAGLQYF.

The chain joins TRBV20-1 to TRBJ2-5; TRBD2 matches 10 bases. The DNA end is more similar to TRBJ2-7, so the J call may be wrong. CDR3 length: 16 amino acids. CDR1 is DFQATT and CDR2 is SNEGSKA in the germline V gene (reference sequence). The CDR3 loop is CSASPTSGDPPYEQYF. The CDR3, as DNA: TGCAGTGCTAGCCCCACTAGCGGGGATCCGCCCTACGAGCAGTACTTC.

For this clonotype: The germline gene is not matched at one end of the junction; a read error may be the cause. The rearrangement joins TRBV5-1 to TRBJ2-7; D is possibly TRBD1 or TRBD2 (5 bases each). Germline values: CDR1 SGHRS, CDR2 YFSETQ. The CDR3 contains 13 residues. CDR3 sequence: CTSSLEWGYEQYF. The CDR3 region has the DNA TGCACCAGCAGCTTGGAGTGGGGGTACGAGCAGTACTTC. The full variable domain, completed using reference TRBV5-1 and TRBJ2-7, is KAGVTQTPRYLIKTRGQQVTLSCSPISGHRSVSWYQQTPGQGLQFLFEYFSETQRNKGNFPGRFSGRQFSNSRSEMNVSTLELGDSALYLCTSSLEWGYEQYFGPGTRLTVT.

The chain has TRBV29-1 and TRBJ2-1, with D hard to call. The CDR3 length is 14 residues. Germline V CDR1 and CDR2: SQVTM, ANQGSEA. With 3 bases removed from V and 6 bases from J, the gap between germline ends came to 15 bases. CDR3 coding DNA: TGCAGCGTTGACCGTAGGGCTAAGGGCAATGAGCAGTTCTTC. This gives the protein CSVDRRAKGNEQFF.